One sample yielded the 2 T cell receptor beta chains listed below, sequenced in a study of T-cell memory formation after mild COVID-19. TCRdb independently ran MiXCR on the 5' RACE reads; one entry per CDR3 protein. The table includes 200,000 or so distinct CDR3 sequences, 15% to 20% detected once. Source material: PBMCs or a T cell subset sorted from them (not recorded which). The receptors originated from an adult woman who had mild COVID-19 (a few samples of this study predate the infection). Cell type and time point are not known.

The chain links TRBV7-9 to TRBJ2-5, with TRBD2 identical over 9 bases. This CDR3 has 15 amino acids. V gave up 5 bases and J gave up 1 base; unmatched junction bases: 5. Germline loops: CDR1 SEHNR, CDR2 FQNEAQ (reference sequence). The CDR3 DNA is TGTGCCAGCAGCCGTAGCGGGGGACCCCAAGAGACCCAGTACTTC. This codes for CASSRSGGPQETQYF.

The chain links TRBV20-1 to TRBJ2-7; 7 nucleotides match TRBD2. This CDR3 is built from 15 residues. Germline CDR1 reads DFQATT; CDR2 reads SNEGSKA (reference sequence). V was clipped by 4 bases and J by 0 bases; unmatched bases: 9. The CDR3 DNA follows: TGCAGTGCTACGACCTGGGGGGGAAGCTCCTACGAGCAGTACTTC. Translating it yields CSATTWGGSSYEQYF.